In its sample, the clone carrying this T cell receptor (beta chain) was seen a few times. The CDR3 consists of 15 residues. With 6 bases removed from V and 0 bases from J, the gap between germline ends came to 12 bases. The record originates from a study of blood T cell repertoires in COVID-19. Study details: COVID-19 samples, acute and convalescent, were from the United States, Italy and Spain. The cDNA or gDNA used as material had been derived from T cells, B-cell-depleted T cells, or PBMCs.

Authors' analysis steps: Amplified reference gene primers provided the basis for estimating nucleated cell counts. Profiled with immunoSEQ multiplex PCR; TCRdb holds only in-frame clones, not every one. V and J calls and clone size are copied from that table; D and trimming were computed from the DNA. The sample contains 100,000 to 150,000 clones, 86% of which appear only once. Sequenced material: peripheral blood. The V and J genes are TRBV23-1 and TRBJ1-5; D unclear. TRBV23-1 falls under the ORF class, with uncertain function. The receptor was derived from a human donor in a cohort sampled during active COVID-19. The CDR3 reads CASSAERDSNQPQHF. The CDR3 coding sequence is TGCGCCAGCAGCGCGGAGAGAGATAGCAATCAGCCCCAGCATTTT.